The 18 T cell receptor beta chains in this list originate from one sample, sequenced in a study of blood T cell repertoires in COVID-19. Libraries were prepared by immunoSEQ multiplex PCR; TCRdb keeps only in-frame clonotypes and omits some of them. The repertoire holds some 80,000 clones, with about 82% as singletons. Material: peripheral blood. Receptor source: an elderly woman in a cohort sampled during active or convalescent COVID-19.

The chain employs TRBV5-1 and TRBJ2-3; D is unclear. V was pared by 5 bases and J by 4 bases, with 17 bases between. CDR3 length: 15 amino acids. CDR1 and CDR2 (germline): SGHRS, YFSETQ. The CDR3 sequence: CASRESFTSPDTQYF. The CDR3, as DNA: TGCGCCAGCAGGGAGTCGTTCACAAGTCCAGATACGCAGTATTTT.

The rearrangement links TRBV5-1 to TRBJ2-5, with 11 bases fitting TRBD2. The germline CDR1 and CDR2 sequences are SGHRS and YFSETQ. The CDR3 totals 16 residues. Trimming at V came to 0 bases and at J to 1 base, leaving 2 bases not matched to a gene. CDR3 protein: CASSLGTSGSQETQYF. The CDR3 DNA reads as TGCGCCAGCAGCTTGGGGACTAGCGGGTCCCAAGAGACCCAGTACTTC.

In its sample, this clone was seen once. The V call is TRBV18, the J call TRBJ2-5; D may be TRBD2 (6 bases). CDR3 length equals 14 residues. In germline, CDR1 is KGHSH, CDR2 LQKENI. V shed 6 bases and J shed 2 bases, with 13 bases lying between them. As DNA, the CDR3 is TGTGCCAGCTCCCGCTTGGGACTTCAAGAGACCCAGTACTTC. This codes for CASSRLGLQETQYF. Combining the CDR3 with reference TRBV18 and TRBJ2-5 gives the whole variable domain NAGVMQNPRHLVRRRGQEARLRCSPMKGHSHVYWYRQLPEEGLKFMVYLQKENIIDESGMPKERFSAEFPKEGPSILRIQQVVRGDSAAYFCASSRLGLQETQYFGPGTRLLVL.

V usage is TRBV7-9 and J usage is TRBJ2-1, with a tentative D call TRBD1 (6 bases). Per germline, CDR1 SEHNR and CDR2 FQNEAQ (reference sequence). The CDR3 is made up of 15 amino acids. V shed 5 bases and J shed 7 bases, with 18 bases lying between them. Written as DNA, the CDR3 is TGTGCCAGCAGCGATCCCGGGACATTTGTAAATGAGCAGTTCTTC. Amino acid sequence: CASSDPGTFVNEQFF.

This chain uses TRBV7-9 with TRBJ2-3; no firm D call. The V end was cut by 7 bases, the J end by 2 bases, with 10 bases between. The germline gives CDR1 SEHNR, CDR2 FQNEAQ (reference sequence). The CDR3 consists of 13 residues. CDR3 sequence: CASTDRSTDTQYF. The CDR3 DNA reads TGTGCCAGCACCGATCGGTCCACAGATACGCAGTATTTT.

This chain links TRBV2 with TRBJ1-3; TRBD1 matches at 7 bases. The CDR3 has 14 residues. V gave up 5 bases and J gave up 2 bases; unmatched junction bases: 3. Germline V gene lookup returns CDR1 SNHLY and CDR2 FYNNEI. The CDR3 sequence: CASSTGVAGNTIYF. The CDR3 region has the DNA TGTGCCAGCAGTACAGGGGTAGCTGGAAACACCATATATTTT.

The chain uses TRBV7-8 and TRBJ1-1; maybe TRBD1 (6 bases). Germline V CDR1 and CDR2: SGHVS, FQNEAQ. The CDR3 runs to 15 residues. V lost 5 bases to trimming and J lost 1 base, with 14 bases between them. The DNA of the CDR3 is TGTGCCAGCAGCCCTCCCGGGACAAGGAACACTGAAGCTTTCTTT. Translated, it gives CASSPPGTRNTEAFF.

The rearrangement links TRBV5-3 to TRBJ2-3, with D perhaps TRBD2 (6 bases). TRBV5-3 is noted as an ORF with a role that remains uncertain. With 5 bases removed from V and 2 bases from J, the gap between germline ends came to 18 bases. CDR3 length: 16 residues. The CDR3 nucleotides read TGTGCCAGAAGGCATCCCTACTGGGACTTCACAGATACGCAGTATTTT. Its translation is CARRHPYWDFTDTQYF.

This chain joins TRBV6-5 and TRBJ2-1, with 7 bases fitting TRBD2. V shed 5 bases, J shed 10 bases, and the junction held 14 bases outside the gene matches. This CDR3 has 15 amino acids. Per the germline V gene, CDR1 is MNHEY and CDR2 is SVGAGI. As DNA, the CDR3 is TGTGCCAGCAGTCCAGGACTAGGTTCACCCGAAGAGCAGTTCTTC. Its protein is CASSPGLGSPEEQFF.

The rearrangement links TRBV10-3 to TRBJ1-1; the D gene is possibly TRBD1 (5 bases). The CDR3 covers 15 residues. The V end lost 0 bases, the J end lost 3 bases, and 11 bases lay between the germline ends. Germline V gene data show CDR1 as ENHRY and CDR2 as SYGVKD. The CDR3 coding sequence is TGTGCCATCAGTGAGTCAACGGGGGTCGACACTGAAGCTTTCTTT. Residues: CAISESTGVDTEAFF.

In its sample, this clone was seen once. V is TRBV6-7 and J is TRBJ1-4, with TRBD1 matching 7 bases. TRBV6-7 is marked as an open reading frame, function uncertain. The CDR3 is 14 amino acids. J was trimmed by 0 bases and V by 7 bases; bases with no gene match: 2. The DNA of the CDR3 is TGTGCCAGCATTACAGGGGCAACTAATGAAAAACTGTTTTTT. Encoded protein: CASITGATNEKLFF.

The chain uses TRBV6-5 and TRBJ1-1, with 8 bases aligning to TRBD1. Germline CDR1 reads MNHEY; CDR2 reads SVGAGI. This CDR3 has 15 residues. Trimming cost V 6 bases and J 5 bases; bases outside gene matches: 11. The DNA of the CDR3 is TGTGCCAGCAGCCCAGGAAACACAGGGGGTACTGAAGCTTTCTTT. The encoded protein is CASSPGNTGGTEAFF.

This chain joins TRBV10-2 and TRBJ2-7; 7 bases fit TRBD2. This CDR3 is built from 16 residues. With V trimmed by 5 bases and J by 1 base, 11 bases remained unmatched. The germline gives CDR1 WSHSY, CDR2 SAAADI. CDR3 in DNA: TGCGCCAGCAGTCTCGCGGGAGATATTAATTCCTACGAGCAGTACTTC. Translated, it gives CASSLAGDINSYEQYF.

A few counts support this clone. The CDR3 DNA is TGTGCCAGTAGTATCACTAGCGGGAGTTTCGATGAGCAGTTCTTC. It yields the protein CASSITSGSFDEQFF. The chain employs TRBV19 and TRBJ2-1, with 11 bases that match TRBD2. The CDR3 spans 15 residues. After removal of 3 bases from V and 8 bases from J, the junction contained 6 bases not matched to a gene. Germline CDR1 is LNHDA and CDR2 is SQIVND (reference sequence).

The chain combines TRBV12-3 or TRBV12-4 with TRBJ2-7; no definite D call. The CDR3 sequence is 13 residues long. Trimming cost V 8 bases and J 6 bases, with 17 bases left between them. The CDR3 DNA reads as TGTGCCAGCTCGTATGGAGTCCCTCGCGAGCAGTACTTC. This translates into CASSYGVPREQYF.

The V and J genes are TRBV11-2 and TRBJ2-5, with TRBD2 identical over 7 bases. Unmatched junction bases numbered 17, after V lost 7 bases and J lost 0 bases. The CDR3 is made up of 18 amino acids. Germline CDR1 is SGHAT and CDR2 is FQNNGV. This CDR3 reads CASTPGGRGGSYQETQYF. CDR3 coding DNA: TGTGCCAGCACTCCGGGGGGTAGGGGCGGCTCCTACCAAGAGACCCAGTACTTC.

V is TRBV27 and J is TRBJ1-2; D gene unclear. V was shortened by 3 bases and J by 4 bases, with 15 bases between the two germline ends. Germline loops: CDR1 MNHEY, CDR2 SMNVEV (reference sequence). The CDR3 runs 15 residues. The DNA for the CDR3 is TGTGCCAGCAGTTTGTCCCCCCACACGGGCTATGGCTACACCTTC. It translates to CASSLSPHTGYGYTF.

This chain connects TRBV12-3 or TRBV12-4 to TRBJ2-3; TRBD2 might be the D (6 bases). V shed 6 bases and J shed 9 bases, with 13 bases lying between them. The CDR3 extends over 12 amino acids. The CDR3 DNA reads as TGTGCCAGCAGCCTAGGCCGGGGGACGCAGTATTTT. This translates into CASSLGRGTQYF.